This is a list of T cell receptor beta chains from one sample in a study of blood T cell repertoires in COVID-19. Only in-frame clones appear in the TCRdb table, and some are missing; sequencing was by immunoSEQ multiplex PCR. Of tens of thousands of clones in the sample, approximately 85% were seen once. Sequencing used peripheral blood. These receptors were obtained from a human donor in a cohort sampled during active COVID-19. The CDR3 runs from the conserved cysteine through the conserved F or W. The D gene is left open where the match is weak. Clone size appears in some rows only: once, few, many, or a class for an expanded clone.

clone size	D gene	J gene	V gene	CDR3 length	CDR3 protein	CDR3 DNA
-	TRBD2	TRBJ2-7	TRBV11-3	16	CASTSPAAGGPHEQYF	TGTGCCAGCACCTCCCCAGCAGCGGGGGGGCCCCACGAGCAGTACTTC
few	-	TRBJ2-2	TRBV7-9	15	CASSLTIQSTGELFF	TGTGCCAGCAGCTTAACGATACAGTCCACCGGGGAGCTGTTTTTT
few	-	TRBJ1-3	TRBV7-2	14	CASKSRRSGNTIYF	TGTGCCAGCAAGTCAAGGAGGTCTGGAAACACCATATATTTT
-	TRBD1	TRBJ2-7	TRBV7-8	15	CASSWGQGETYEQYF	TGTGCCAGCAGCTGGGGACAGGGGGAAACCTACGAGCAGTACTTC
few	TRBD2	TRBJ2-3	TRBV5-4	17	CASSSARGGGGTDTQYF	TGTGCCAGCAGCTCGGCCCGGGGGGGCGGTGGCACAGATACGCAGTATTTT
-	TRBD1	TRBJ2-7	TRBV28	14	CASSQRTGGYEQYF	TGTGCCAGCAGCCAACGGACAGGGGGCTACGAGCAGTACTTC
once	-	TRBJ1-1	TRBV2	13	CASRQGMNTEAFF	TGTGCCAGCAGACAGGGTATGAACACTGAAGCTTTCTTT
-	TRBD2	TRBJ2-2	TRBV5-8	16	CASSFVAGANTGELFF	TGTGCCAGCAGCTTTGTAGCGGGGGCCAACACCGGGGAGCTGTTTTTT
-	TRBD1	TRBJ1-3	TRBV30	14	CAFRGPSSGNTIYF	TGTGCCTTCAGGGGGCCAAGCTCTGGAAACACCATATATTTT
-	TRBD2	TRBJ2-7	TRBV7-8	15	CASSLVASGGYEQYF	TGTGCCAGCAGCTTAGTCGCTAGCGGGGGGTACGAGCAGTACTTC